A single sample is the source of the 29 T cell receptor beta chains below, sequenced in a study of shared clonotypes between healthy human individuals. Method: immunoSEQ multiplex PCR; TCRdb's copy keeps in-frame clones and lacks some. The data hold 2.3 million or so clones, with approximately 93% observed a single time. The source material was naive CD4+ T cells from PBMCs. Subset defined: CD45RA+ positively selected. All receptors derive from a man aged 18 to 35 in good health. Some clones in this sample may be carry-over from other donors' samples.

CDR3 nucleotide sequence: TGCAGCGTCTCCTGGTCCTTCCACGGGAACACTGAAGCTTTCTTT. It encodes CSVSWSFHGNTEAFF. J is TRBJ1-1 and V is TRBV29-1; D unclear. Germline CDR1 is SQVTM and CDR2 is ANQGSEA. The CDR3 is 15 residues long. V dropped 6 bases and J dropped 1 base, with 18 bases sitting between them.

This chain connects TRBV7-2 to TRBJ1-3; D not certain. The V gene's germline CDR1 is SGHTA and CDR2 FQGNSA. The CDR3 runs 17 residues. The V gene lost 4 bases and the J gene lost 0 bases, with 16 bases spanning the gap. The CDR3 here is CASSSKMDQISGNTIYF. The DNA for the CDR3 is TGTGCCAGCAGCTCGAAAATGGATCAAATCTCTGGAAACACCATATATTTT.

The chain recombines TRBV7-2 with TRBJ2-5, with D tentatively TRBD2 (6 bases). CDR1 is SGHTA, CDR2 FQGNSA, per germline. This CDR3 is 15 amino acids long. V lost 2 bases, J lost 4 bases, and 14 bases lay in between. This CDR3 is CASSLMGGFPETQYF. The DNA of the CDR3 is TGTGCCAGCAGCTTAATGGGGGGATTCCCAGAGACCCAGTACTTC.

The CDR3 DNA is TGTGCCAGCAGTGGGTCCGCCGCAGCCTCCTACGAGCAGTACTTC. This encodes CASSGSAAASYEQYF. The J gene is TRBJ2-7, the V gene TRBV2; D uncertain. The germline V gene has CDR1 SNHLY and CDR2 FYNNEI. The CDR3 totals 15 residues. The ends were cut back, 4 bases at V and 0 bases at J, with 13 bases in the middle.

The CDR3 is CASSSDPSNTDTQYF. The CDR3 DNA follows: TGTGCCAGCAGCTCGGACCCGAGTAACACAGATACGCAGTATTTT. The V and J genes are TRBV9 and TRBJ2-3, with no clear D. The V and J ends lost 4 bases and 2 bases respectively, with 14 bases between them. In germline, CDR1 is SGDLS, CDR2 YYNGEE. The CDR3 loop spans 15 amino acids.

The chain uses TRBV28 and TRBJ1-1; D call uncertain. CDR1 and CDR2 (germline): MDHEN, SYDVKM. V gave up 6 bases and J gave up 1 base, with 9 bases separating them. CDR3 size: 13 residues. DNA for the CDR3: TGTGCCAGCAGGCTGGACCCGAACACTGAAGCTTTCTTT. Its translation: CASRLDPNTEAFF.

J is TRBJ1-5 and V is TRBV7-2, with D perhaps matching TRBD1 (5 bases). V was pared by 2 bases and J by 2 bases, with 13 bases between. The germline gives CDR1 SGHTA, CDR2 FQGNSA. The CDR3 extends over 16 amino acids. The chain's CDR3 is CASSLWGTGGNQPQHF. For the CDR3, the DNA is TGTGCCAGCAGCTTATGGGGGACGGGTGGCAATCAGCCCCAGCATTTT.

This chain uses TRBV28 with TRBJ2-1, with TRBD2 identical over 7 bases. The V segment lost 8 bases and the J segment 9 bases; nucleotides outside the gene matches: 19. Germline V gene lookup returns CDR1 MDHEN and CDR2 SYDVKM. This CDR3 region has 16 residues. DNA of the CDR3: TGTGCCAGCGTATCGGCGTCGGCAGGCGGGAGTTTTGAGCAGTTCTTC. Its translation: CASVSASAGGSFEQFF.

V and J are TRBV27 and TRBJ1-4; tentatively, D is TRBD1 (5 bases). CDR3 length: 14 amino acids. Trimming removed 7 bases at V and 8 bases at J, with 17 bases between. Looked up from germline, CDR1 is MNHEY and CDR2 is SMNVEV (reference sequence). CDR3 bases: TGTGCCAGCACCTCGCCGGGGGGAGAAGAAAAACTGTTTTTT. Translating it yields CASTSPGGEEKLFF.

This clone has a handful of counts. The rearrangement links TRBV5-1 to TRBJ1-1; D call uncertain. Per germline, CDR1 SGHRS and CDR2 YFSETQ. This CDR3 spans 14 amino acids. Trimming took off 2 bases at V and 4 bases at J, with 12 bases between the two ends. For the CDR3, the DNA is TGCGCCAGCAGCTTTTTATCTGAGGTCACTGAAGCTTTCTTT. Translated: CASSFLSEVTEAFF.

This clone was picked up a small number of times. This CDR3 is also generated by other DNA sequences in the sample. The V gene is TRBV18, the J gene TRBJ1-5; no firm D call. The ends were cut back, 2 bases at V and 0 bases at J, with 5 bases in the middle. Looked up from germline, CDR1 is KGHSH and CDR2 is LQKENI. This CDR3 contains 14 residues. Written as DNA, the CDR3 is TGTGCCAGCTCACCAGGTAATAGCAATCAGCCCCAGCATTTT. Its protein is CASSPGNSNQPQHF. The full variable domain, rest sourced from reference TRBV18 and TRBJ1-5, is NAGVMQNPRHLVRRRGQEARLRCSPMKGHSHVYWYRQLPEEGLKFMVYLQKENIIDESGMPKERFSAEFPKEGPSILRIQQVVRGDSAAYFCASSPGNSNQPQHFGDGTRLSIL.

Note on this clone: At the DNA level, this CDR3 is encoded by other sequences in the same sample as well. The CDR3 region has the DNA TGTGCCAGCAGCGTAGCACCAGTGAACACTGAAGCTTTCTTT. This translates into CASSVAPVNTEAFF. The chain has TRBV9 and TRBJ1-1; D not resolved. Germline CDR1 and CDR2: SGDLS and YYNGEE. The CDR3 runs to 14 residues. V lost 0 bases, J lost 0 bases, and 6 bases lay in between.

This clone turned up a few times. Different DNA sequences within this sample yield the same CDR3. V gene TRBV28 combines with J gene TRBJ1-5; D not resolved. Germline CDR1 and CDR2: MDHEN and SYDVKM. The CDR3 totals 14 residues. The V and J ends lost 3 bases and 2 bases respectively, with 8 bases between them. DNA of the CDR3: TGTGCCAGCAGTTTGTCGGGAGGCAATCAGCCCCAGCATTTT. Translated: CASSLSGGNQPQHF.

This rearrangement joins TRBV28 to TRBJ2-1, with D perhaps matching TRBD1 (5 bases). V lost 6 bases, J lost 8 bases, and 11 bases lay in between. Germline loops: CDR1 MDHEN, CDR2 SYDVKM. The CDR3 is 12 amino acids. The CDR3: CASRQQGDEQFF. Written as DNA, the CDR3 is TGTGCCAGCAGGCAACAAGGGGATGAGCAGTTCTTC.

The chain recombines TRBV28 with TRBJ2-3, with TRBD1 matching 8 bases. After removal of 6 bases from V and 4 bases from J, the junction contained 12 bases not matched to a gene. The CDR3 runs to 16 residues. Germline V lookup: CDR1 MDHEN, CDR2 SYDVKM. CDR3 in DNA: TGTGCCAGCAGGGCAGGGGGCGCGAGGTTCTCAGATACGCAGTATTTT. It encodes CASRAGGARFSDTQYF.

The CDR3 nucleotides are TGTGCCAGCTCACCACTGGCGGCAGGGGAGAGGGATCAGCCCCAGCATTTT. It is translated as CASSPLAAGERDQPQHF. The chain joins TRBV18 to TRBJ1-5; D possibly corresponds to TRBD1 (6 bases). Per germline, CDR1 KGHSH and CDR2 LQKENI. This CDR3 comprises 17 residues. Deletions cut 1 base from V and 5 bases from J, with 18 bases between.

The J gene is TRBJ1-1, the V gene TRBV6-6; maybe TRBD1 (5 bases). There are 15 residues in the CDR3. Germline lookup yields CDR1 MNHNY and CDR2 SVGAGI (reference sequence). V was trimmed by 4 bases and J by 1 base, leaving 13 bases between them. The DNA of the CDR3 is TGTGCCAGCAGTTCCCCCTGGGGGGGGAACACTGAAGCTTTCTTT. Protein product: CASSSPWGGNTEAFF.

This clone was recorded once. The J gene is TRBJ2-1, the V gene TRBV5-1; 10 positions match TRBD2. The germline V gene encodes CDR1 SGHRS and CDR2 YFSETQ. The ends lost 7 bases at V and 5 bases at J; junction bases unmatched: 6. The CDR3 totals 14 residues. CDR3 nucleotides: TGCGCCAGCCAGGTAGCGGGAGGAAACAATGAGCAGTTCTTC. Translation gives CASQVAGGNNEQFF.

The V call is TRBV2, the J call TRBJ2-5, with D unresolved. The CDR3 totals 12 residues. The V and J ends lost 8 bases and 5 bases respectively, with 12 bases between them. CDR1 is SNHLY and CDR2 is FYNNEI in the germline V gene. In DNA, the CDR3 is TGTGCCAGCGTTTTGAACTTCGAGACCCAGTACTTC. The encoded protein is CASVLNFETQYF.

This clone appeared once. CDR3 nucleotides: TGTGCCAGCAGTGTCGGGCGCCGGGGTACGGAGACCCAGTACTTC. Residues: CASSVGRRGTETQYF. This chain joins TRBV25-1 and TRBJ2-5; TRBD2 is a possible D gene (5 bases). The V end lost 4 bases, the J end lost 5 bases, and 17 bases lay between the germline ends. Germline V gene lookup returns CDR1 MGHDK and CDR2 SYGVNS. The CDR3 covers 15 residues.

The CDR3 is CASSRSGRANNEQFF. As DNA, the CDR3 is TGTGCCAGCAGCCGAAGCGGGAGGGCGAATAATGAGCAGTTCTTC. The rearrangement joins TRBV14 to TRBJ2-1; the match to TRBD2 covers 10 bases. The CDR3 has 15 residues. Trimming removed 4 bases from V and 7 bases from J; junction bases left unmatched: 7. Germline assignment: CDR1 SGHDN and CDR2 FVKESK.

V usage is TRBV11-2 and J usage is TRBJ2-3, with 8 bases aligning to TRBD1. Germline-derived CDR1 and CDR2 are SGHAT and FQNNGV. The CDR3 has 17 amino acids. Germline trimming cut 4 bases from V and 2 bases from J; bases unmatched to any gene: 11. In DNA, the CDR3 is TGTGCCAGCAGCTCGCGGTGGACAGGGCGGCACACAGATACGCAGTATTTT. Its protein product is CASSSRWTGRHTDTQYF.

The gene calls are TRBV27 and TRBJ1-2; TRBD1 is a possible D gene (6 bases). The CDR3 loop spans 14 amino acids. The germline V and J ends were trimmed by 5 bases and 5 bases, with 15 bases remaining between them. Germline-derived CDR1 and CDR2 are MNHEY and SMNVEV (reference sequence). CDR3 amino acids: CASSPSRRGYGYTF. The CDR3 bases are TGTGCCAGCAGTCCCTCCCGCAGGGGATATGGCTACACCTTC.

As to this clone: Other DNA variants within this sample encode the same CDR3. V and J are TRBV7-2 and TRBJ2-7, with 10 bases lining up with TRBD2. The germline CDR1 and CDR2 sequences are SGHTA and FQGNSA. This CDR3 has 14 amino acids. With 3 bases clipped from V and 2 bases from J, the junction kept 1 base outside the gene matches. Here the CDR3 reads CASSFLAGAYEQYF. The CDR3 DNA sequence: TGTGCCAGCAGCTTTCTAGCGGGGGCCTACGAGCAGTACTTC.

V is TRBV9 and J is TRBJ2-2; D gene uncertain. Germline-derived CDR1 and CDR2 are SGDLS and YYNGEE. The CDR3 has 14 amino acids. The germline V and J ends were trimmed by 3 bases and 7 bases, with 13 bases remaining between them. The CDR3 spells CASSGDTAVGELFF. Here the CDR3 DNA reads TGTGCCAGCAGCGGCGACACCGCCGTCGGGGAGCTGTTTTTT. The full variable domain, its missing parts supplied by reference TRBV9 and TRBJ2-2, is DSGVTQTPKHLITATGQRVTLRCSPRSGDLSVYWYQQSLDQGLQFLIQYYNGEERAKGNILERFSAQQFPDLHSELNLSSLELGDSALYFCASSGDTAVGELFFGEGSRLTVL.

V is TRBV18 and J is TRBJ1-1; perhaps TRBD1 as D (6 bases). Germline CDR1 and CDR2: KGHSH and LQKENI. The CDR3 is made up of 16 amino acids. V dropped 2 bases and J dropped 0 bases, with 13 bases sitting between them. CDR3 coding DNA: TGTGCCAGCTCACCATTGGGGGGCCCCATGAACACTGAAGCTTTCTTT. Residues: CASSPLGGPMNTEAFF.

This chain joins TRBV10-2 and TRBJ1-5; D ambiguous. In germline, CDR1 is WSHSY, CDR2 SAAADI. This CDR3 comprises 14 residues. The V gene lost 4 bases and the J gene lost 3 bases, with 10 bases spanning the gap. The DNA for the CDR3 is TGCGCCAGCAGTGTATATGGCATCAATCAGCCCCAGCATTTT. Translating it yields CASSVYGINQPQHF.

The chain recombines TRBV28 with TRBJ2-7; TRBD1 matches at 10 bases. Germline assignment: CDR1 MDHEN and CDR2 SYDVKM. This CDR3 is 15 amino acids long. Trimming at V came to 6 bases and at J to 7 bases, leaving 12 bases not matched to a gene. CDR3 region: CASRGTGTGAGEQYF. CDR3 bases: TGTGCCAGCAGAGGGACTGGGACAGGGGCGGGGGAGCAGTACTTC. The full variable domain, in which reference TRBV28 and TRBJ2-7 provide the parts outside the CDR3, is DVKVTQSSRYLVKRTGEKVFLECVQDMDHENMFWYRQDPGLGLRLIYFSYDVKMKEKGDIPEGYSVSREKKERFSLILESASTNQTSMYLCASRGTGTGAGEQYFGPGTRLTVT.

The chain employs TRBV5-1 and TRBJ2-1, with 8 bases identical to TRBD2. This CDR3 comprises 17 residues. V lost 0 bases, J lost 8 bases, and 13 bases stayed unmatched. Looked up from germline, CDR1 is SGHRS and CDR2 is YFSETQ. The CDR3 here is CASSLVSPGLVNHEQFF. In nucleotides, the CDR3 is TGCGCCAGCAGCTTGGTTAGTCCGGGACTAGTGAATCATGAGCAGTTCTTC.